This T cell receptor beta chain appears in the sequencing data of a study of shared clonotypes between healthy human individuals. On the study more broadly: CD8 memory received one plate per donor, CD8 naive two, CD4 memory three and CD4 naive three.

The table came from immunoSEQ multiplex PCR; TCRdb's copy has only in-frame clones and leaves some out. The sample lists about 550,000 clones; around 95% were seen once. The naive CD8 population came from CD45RO-negative cells selected for CCR7, without terminally differentiated effector memory CD45RA+ cells. V was clipped by 7 bases and J by 0 bases; unmatched bases: 4. CDR3 size: 15 residues. Germline V gene data show CDR1 as SGHRS and CDR2 as YFSETQ. The V gene is TRBV5-1, the J gene TRBJ2-6; 7 nucleotides agree with TRBD1. The receptor was isolated from a woman in her 30s in good health. The material sequenced was naive CD8+ T cells sorted from blood. The chain's CDR3 is CASGDSLSGANVLTF. In nucleotides, the CDR3 is TGCGCCAGCGGGGACAGCCTCTCTGGGGCCAACGTCCTGACTTTC.